The 5 T cell receptor beta chains below were found in one sample sequenced in a study of cytomegalovirus exposure and HLA in healthy donors. In the PCR, 60 Vbeta and 13 Jbeta primers were used. Profiled with immunoSEQ multiplex PCR; TCRdb holds only in-frame clones, not every one. The repertoire holds around 98,000 clones, with 70% as singletons. Sample: PBMCs. These receptors came from a man over 45 in good health and CMV-seronegative.

This chain joins TRBV4-1 and TRBJ2-3; tentative D call: TRBD2 (6 bases). The CDR3 extends over 16 amino acids. The V gene's germline CDR1 is MGHRA and CDR2 YSYEKL. V lost 4 bases and J lost 0, with 14 bases in between. CDR3 DNA sequence: TGCGCCAGCAGCCGAAGCGGGTTTACTAGCACAGATACGCAGTATTTT. Translating it yields CASSRSGFTSTDTQYF.

This clone was detected only a few times. The rearrangement links TRBV5-1 to TRBJ2-5, with D perhaps matching TRBD2 (7 bases). Germline values: CDR1 SGHRS, CDR2 YFSETQ. The ends were cut back, 6 bases at V and 11 bases at J, with 29 bases in the middle. The CDR3 is 16 amino acids. Written as DNA, the CDR3 is TGCGCCAGCACCCAGGGGAGGGCGAATGCCCCGGGAGAGCAGTACTTC. The encoded protein is CASTQGRANAPGEQYF.

The chain recombines TRBV27 with TRBJ1-2; 9 positions agree with TRBD1. Germline V gives CDR1 MNHEY, CDR2 SMNVEV (reference sequence). The CDR3 is 14 residues long. Trimming cost V 3 bases and J 7 bases; bases outside gene matches: 6. The CDR3 DNA reads TGTGCCAGCAGTTTTAACAGGGGGCAAAGTGGCTACACCTTC. This sequence encodes CASSFNRGQSGYTF.

V and J are TRBV7-2 and TRBJ2-5, with 7 bases identical to TRBD1. The DNA end favors TRBJ2-7, so the J call may be wrong. The germline V gene has CDR1 SGHTA and CDR2 FQGNSA. The CDR3 runs 13 residues. The CDR3 nucleotides read TGTGCCAGCAGCGGGTGGACAGGTTACGAGCAGTACTTC. This translates into CASSGWTGYEQYF.

CDR3 sequence (DNA): TGTGCCAGCAGCGTAGCTTACTCGGTTACAGATACGCAGTATTTT. This sequence encodes CASSVAYSVTDTQYF. The gene calls are TRBV9 and TRBJ2-3; D is unclear. Deletions cut 0 bases from V and 3 bases from J, with 11 bases between. Germline V gene data show CDR1 as SGDLS and CDR2 as YYNGEE. This CDR3 contains 15 residues.